The 2 T cell receptor beta chains reported below all come from one sample, sequenced in a study of identical twins (dated by TCRdb to 2016 to 2017). The method behind the library was 5' RACE. The data were produced on an Illumina HiSeq 2000. Through fastp at Q25 and MiXCR, TCRdb rebuilt clones from the public reads, retaining in-frame beta chains. Merged by CDR3 protein, the rows form single entries marked with the most common genes and DNA. Across this sample there are some 710,000 distinct CDR3 sequences, with roughly 6% seen only once. Of the sample, roughly 1.6% falls within the top ten clones. Sequenced sample: naive T cells sorted from blood. The cell subset or site label on this specimen signifies: cells isolated with a human naive T-cell isolation kit. These TCRs come from a man between 18 and 35 years old in good health.

In nucleotides, the CDR3 is TGTGCCAGCAGCCAAGATAACGGGCAGGTTAATGAAAAACTGTTTTTT. This codes for CASSQDNGQVNEKLFF. This chain joins TRBV4-2 and TRBJ1-4, with no clear D. The germline V gene has CDR1 LGHNA and CDR2 YNFKEQ. The CDR3 covers 16 residues. Trimming shortened V by 0 bases and J by 4 bases, and 12 bases separated the two germline ends.

This clonotype was recorded a few times. This chain connects TRBV20-1 to TRBJ2-2; D is unclear. The CDR3 loop spans 13 amino acids. CDR1 and CDR2 (germline): DFQATT, SNEGSKA (reference sequence). This CDR3 is CTVPASNTGELFF. In DNA form, the CDR3 reads TGCACCGTCCCGGCGTCGAACACCGGGGAGCTGTTTTTT.